This TCR beta chain emerged from a study of shared clonotypes between healthy human individuals (dated by TCRdb to the early 2020s). The study in broad terms: A couple of women and a few men aged 18 to 49 years were included in the cohort. For each donor, CD4 naive and CD4 memory were each given three plates, CD8 naive was given two plates, and CD8 memory was given one plate. To estimate repertoire size and how much clonotypes are shared between individuals, the study performed deep sequencing of blood TCR repertoires from five healthy adults. Libraries were prepared and TCR repertoires were sequenced by different laboratories using diverse techniques, in order to increase sequencing depth and limit assay-specific biases. Per donor, leukapheresis produced somewhere between about 0.94 and 8.9 billion PBMCs. Overall study outcomes, separate from this receptor: Sampling was restricted to blood, and TCR repertoires in tissue are likely to differ from TCR repertoires in blood. Compared with non-shared clonotypes, clonotypes shared by all four sorted-subset donors had higher generation probabilities. Because the study included only a small number of donors, the genetic and exposure-history diversity represented was limited. Pairwise subsampling led to the expectation that sequencing depth would affect the degree of clonotype sharing among donors. When several donors were compared, the shared fraction of clonotypes was roughly 5% for naive CD4, 3.5% for naive CD8, 2.3% for memory CD4, and under 0.5% for memory CD8. Naive subsets generally had larger estimated clonotype richness than memory subsets. Even with the large sequencing depth, rarefaction of the sorted-subset datasets indicated that sequencing was incomplete.

TCR CDR3 regions were amplified from genomic DNA by multiplex PCR using the deep immunoSEQ assay. Extracted genomic DNA from each cell subset was distributed evenly across all wells of several immunoSEQ 96-well plates, and each plate was treated as a replicate. For sorted subsets, each replicate PCR was loaded with 200 ng genomic DNA, equivalent to 25,000 to 30,000 T cell genomes. The purified libraries were quantified using a Qubit 3.0 fluorometer, sized with a Bioanalyzer 2100, and then quantified again using the KAPA Library Quantification kit. Every immunoSEQ 96-well plate was sequenced on a dedicated single-read 150-cycle Illumina NextSeq 550 flow cell. The study's processing was this. The immunoSEQ output contained only junctional sequences without quality scores, so filtering could not match that applied to full-length reads. Sequences were annotated with PyIR, a Python wrapper for IgBLAST v1.9, and V/J genes and CDR3 were assigned using IMGT germline references. Reads were filtered out if the reads had weak V/J assignments (E-value above 1e-6), no CDR3, stop codons, out-of-frame junctions, or ambiguous translated residues. V3J clonotypes were defined by identical inferred V gene, J gene, and CDR3 amino acid sequence. To compute the percentage overlap between repertoires, the number of shared unique clonotypes was divided by the size of the smaller repertoire. Repertoire richness was assessed with RTK rarefaction, the Chao1 estimator, and Recon v2.1 estimates of unobserved clonotypes. Generation probabilities for all TCRbeta clonotypes obtained by the gDNA method from several donors were computed using OLGA. TCRdb holds this immuneACCESS table with in-frame rearrangements only. Some clones are missing; in checked studies, unresolved V genes explain under half, and the rest has no known cause. Clonal size and the V and J genes are those of that table, whereas D and trimming came from the DNA. This sample comprises 800,000 or so clones, about 97% of them detected only once. About 0.21% of the sample goes to the ten largest clones.

Trimming takes 5 bases from V and 4 bases from J, and the germline ends sit 18 bases apart. According to the germline V gene (reference sequence), CDR1 reads MNHEY and CDR2 reads SMNVEV. Inclusive of the bounding cysteine and phenylalanine, the CDR3 is 16 residues long. The CDR3 DNA has 48 bases and is translated from base 1. CD8 naive samples were obtained by positive selection for CCR7 among CD45RO-negative cells, yielding a CD45RA+CCR7+ population from which TemRA cells were excluded. The donors were healthy, HIV-negative adults who had no recently reported acute infections or vaccinations. Every donor was a Caucasian adult residing in Nashville, Tennessee, USA. Blood was collected by leukapheresis, and PBMCs were isolated by Ficoll-Histopaque density gradient centrifugation and then cryopreserved in liquid nitrogen vapor phase. Analytical flow cytometry was used to check the purity and quantity of each magnetically sorted T cell population. From each sorted fraction, genomic DNA was isolated and quantified by UV absorbance on a Nanodrop 2000c.

Points on this clone: What antigen it recognizes has not been identified. Base qualities are missing; no much larger clone stands one base away.

Source material: naive CD8+ T cells sorted from blood. The label giving this sample's cell subset or site can be read as: CD45RA+CCR7+. This chain joins TRBV27 to TRBJ2-1, and possibly TRBD2, on 5 matching bases. This clonotype was obtained from a man aged 25-45 years in good health. The sequenced DNA: TGTGCCAGCAGTACCACCCCAGGCGGGCCTTACAATGAGCAGTTCTTC. Its protein product is CASSTTPGGPYNEQFF.